This T cell receptor beta chain derives from a study of CD8+ T cells in alopecia areata. Background on the study: Each of the treated patients was given oral tofacitinib, 5 to 10 mg twice daily, for moderate-to-severe alopecia areata. Study-level findings and limits: Affected scalp, especially in alopecia totalis/universalis, had a higher clonality than normal scalp did. Patients shared TCRs less clearly than mice did, possibly owing to HLA. Scalp repertoires also include resident alphabeta T cells from normal skin.

With respect to this clone: The antigen is unknown.

This CDR3 region has 12 residues. The V gene lost 8 bases and the J gene lost 8 bases, with 15 bases spanning the gap. Germline CDR1 and CDR2: MNHEY and SVGAGI. Following RNA extraction, reverse transcription yielded cDNA that acted as the sequencing template. TCRdb keeps only in-frame clones here, not all; method: immunoSEQ multiplex PCR. The top ten clones hold roughly 14% of a sample with 150,000 to 200,000 clones, 59% of them seen once. The chain carries TRBV6-5 and TRBJ1-2; D might be TRBD1 (5 bases). This TCR came from a human donor with alopecia areata. This sample comprised CD4+ T cells sorted from blood, obtained at week 0. The CDR3 here is CASRNGAGGYTF. CDR3 DNA sequence: TGTGCCAGCCGAAATGGGGCAGGCGGCTACACCTTC.